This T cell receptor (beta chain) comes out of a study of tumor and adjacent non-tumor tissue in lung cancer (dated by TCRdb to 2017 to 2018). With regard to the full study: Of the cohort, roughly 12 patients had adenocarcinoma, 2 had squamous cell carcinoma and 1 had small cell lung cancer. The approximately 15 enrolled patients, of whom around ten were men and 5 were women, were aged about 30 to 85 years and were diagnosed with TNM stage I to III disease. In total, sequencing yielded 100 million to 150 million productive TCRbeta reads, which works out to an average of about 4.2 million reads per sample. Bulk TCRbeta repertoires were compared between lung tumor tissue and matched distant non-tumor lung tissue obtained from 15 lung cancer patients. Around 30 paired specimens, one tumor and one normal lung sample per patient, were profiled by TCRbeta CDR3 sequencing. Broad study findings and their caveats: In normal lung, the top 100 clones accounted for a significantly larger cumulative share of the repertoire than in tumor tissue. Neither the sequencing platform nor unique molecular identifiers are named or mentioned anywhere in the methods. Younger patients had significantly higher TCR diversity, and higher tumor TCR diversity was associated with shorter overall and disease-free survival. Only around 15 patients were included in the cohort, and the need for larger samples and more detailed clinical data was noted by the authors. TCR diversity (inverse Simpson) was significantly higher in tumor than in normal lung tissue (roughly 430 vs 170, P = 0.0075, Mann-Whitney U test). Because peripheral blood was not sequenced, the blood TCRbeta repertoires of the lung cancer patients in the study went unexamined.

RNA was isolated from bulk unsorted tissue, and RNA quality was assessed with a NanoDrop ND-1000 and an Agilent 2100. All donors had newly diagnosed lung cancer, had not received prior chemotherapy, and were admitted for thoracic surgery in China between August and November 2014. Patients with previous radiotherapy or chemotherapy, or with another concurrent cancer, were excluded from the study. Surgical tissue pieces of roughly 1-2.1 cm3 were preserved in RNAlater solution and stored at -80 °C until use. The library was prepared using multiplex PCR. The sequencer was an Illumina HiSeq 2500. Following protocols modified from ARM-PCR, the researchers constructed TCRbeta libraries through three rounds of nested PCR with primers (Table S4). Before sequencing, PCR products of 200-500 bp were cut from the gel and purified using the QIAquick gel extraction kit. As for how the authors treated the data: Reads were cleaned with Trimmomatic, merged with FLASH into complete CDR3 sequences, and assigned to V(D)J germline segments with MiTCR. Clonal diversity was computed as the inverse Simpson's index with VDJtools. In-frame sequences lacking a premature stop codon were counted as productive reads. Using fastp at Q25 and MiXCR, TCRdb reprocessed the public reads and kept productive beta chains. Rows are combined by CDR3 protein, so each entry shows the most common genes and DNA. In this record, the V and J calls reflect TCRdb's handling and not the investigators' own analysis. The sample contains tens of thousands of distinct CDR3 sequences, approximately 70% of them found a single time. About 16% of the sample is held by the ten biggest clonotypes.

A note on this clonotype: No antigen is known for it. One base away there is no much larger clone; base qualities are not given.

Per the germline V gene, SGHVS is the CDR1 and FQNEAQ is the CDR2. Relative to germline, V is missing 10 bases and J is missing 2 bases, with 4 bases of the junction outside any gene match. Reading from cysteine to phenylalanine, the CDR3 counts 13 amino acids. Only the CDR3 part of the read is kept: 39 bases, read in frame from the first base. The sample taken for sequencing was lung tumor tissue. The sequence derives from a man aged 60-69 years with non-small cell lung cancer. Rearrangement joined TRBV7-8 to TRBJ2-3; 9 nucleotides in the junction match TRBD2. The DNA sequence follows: TGTGCCAACGCGGGGGGGCCCACAGATACGCAGTATTTT. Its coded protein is CANAGGPTDTQYF.